A selection of T cell receptor beta chains follows, all from one sample in a study of CD8 T cells in ankylosing spondylitis. TCRdb redid the calling of the 5' RACE reads with MiXCR, one entry per CDR3 protein. Of hundreds of thousands of distinct CDR3 sequences listed, around 18% are singletons. The sequenced material came from blood, either unsorted or a sorted T cell fraction (not recorded which). Receptor source: a male donor with ankylosing spondylitis. The CDR3 runs from the conserved cysteine through the conserved F or W. The D gene is left open where the match is weak. Size is stated for part of the rows, as once, few or many counts, or as a class when the clone is expanded.

DNA | CDR3 | V | D | J | size
TGTGCCAGCAGTTACTCTGGCATCCAAGAGACCCAGTACTTC | CASSYSGIQETQYF | TRBV6-5 | - | TRBJ2-5 | -
TGTGCCAGTAGTATAGATGGTTCCTCCTACAATGAGCAGTTCTTC | CASSIDGSSYNEQFF | TRBV19 | - | TRBJ2-1 | -
TGTGCCAGCAGAGGCTTGAACACTGAAGCTTTCTTT | CASRGLNTEAFF | TRBV12-3/TRBV12-4 | - | TRBJ1-1 | few
TGCGCCAGCAGCATAGGGAGCAATCAGCCCCAGCATTTT | CASSIGSNQPQHF | TRBV4-1 | - | TRBJ1-5 | -
TGCAGTGCTAGAGATCTGGTAGCGCTTTACAATGAGCAGTTCTTC | CSARDLVALYNEQFF | TRBV20-1 | - | TRBJ2-1 | few
TGTGCCAGCAGTTTAGGCGGGGGGGCCCTGGGAGATACGCAGTATTTT | CASSLGGGALGDTQYF | TRBV27 | TRBD2 | TRBJ2-3 | few
TGCAGTGCGCGGACAGAAACTGAAGCTTTCTTT | CSARTETEAFF | TRBV20-1 | - | TRBJ1-1 | few
TGCAGCGTTGCAGGGGGTATGAATGAGCAGTTCTTC | CSVAGGMNEQFF | TRBV29-1 | TRBD1 | TRBJ2-1 | few
TGTGCCAGCAGCCAAGATCTGTTGGAGGGTTCGGCTTTCTTT | CASSQDLLEGSAFF | TRBV14 | - | TRBJ1-1 | few
TGTGCCAGCAGCTCTCCCGGACAGGAGAACACCGGGGAGCTGTTTTTT | CASSSPGQENTGELFF | TRBV7-8 | TRBD1 | TRBJ2-2 | many
TGTGCCAGCAGCTTAGGAGACTGGGAGACCCAGTACTTC | CASSLGDWETQYF | TRBV13 | - | TRBJ2-5 | -
TGTGCCAGCAGTCCCCGGGACAGGGGGCTTTATACTGAAGCTTTCTTT | CASSPRDRGLYTEAFF | TRBV12-3/TRBV12-4 | TRBD1 | TRBJ1-1 | few
TGCGCCAGCAGCCAGCTACCGGGACAAGCCAATCAGCCCCAGCATTTT | CASSQLPGQANQPQHF | TRBV4-1 | - | TRBJ1-5 | few
TGTACCAGCAGCGCATGGCTTGACAAGAACACTGAAGCTTTCTTT | CTSSAWLDKNTEAFF | TRBV7-9 | - | TRBJ1-1 | -
TGTGCCAGCAGCTTGTCTCTAGCGGGAGTTCCAGATACGCAGTATTTT | CASSLSLAGVPDTQYF | TRBV5-6 | TRBD2 | TRBJ2-3 | few
TGTGCCAGCAGCTCGGAGCTAAACTACGAGCAGTACTTC | CASSSELNYEQYF | TRBV7-9 | - | TRBJ2-7 | few
TGTGCCAGCAGCCGTCGGCTGAGTGAGCAGTTCTTC | CASSRRLSEQFF | TRBV12-1 | - | TRBJ2-1 | few
TGTGCCAGCAGCCCCCAAACGGGACAGGGTATAGATGAGCAGTTCTTC | CASSPQTGQGIDEQFF | TRBV7-8 | TRBD1 | TRBJ2-1 | -
TGTGCCAGTAGTGATTTTGAGGAAACCGGGGAGCTGTTTTTT | CASSDFEETGELFF | TRBV19 | - | TRBJ2-2 | few
TGCGCCAGCAGCGAGTTTAGCGGGAGTCCAGATACGCAGTATTTT | CASSEFSGSPDTQYF | TRBV5-1 | TRBD2 | TRBJ2-3 | -
TGTGCCAGCAGTTTAGAAGGCTTCACAGATACGCAGTATTTT | CASSLEGFTDTQYF | TRBV12-3/TRBV12-4 | - | TRBJ2-3 | few
TGTGCCACCAGCAGGGAAACCTACGAGCAGTACTTC | CATSRETYEQYF | TRBV15 | - | TRBJ2-7 | many
TGTGCCAGCAGTCCCGCGACAGGGTTAGGCTACACCTTC | CASSPATGLGYTF | TRBV6-1 | TRBD1 | TRBJ1-2 | -
TGTGCCAGCAGTGAATTACAAGGACAGCCCCAGCATTTT | CASSELQGQPQHF | TRBV12-3/TRBV12-4 | - | TRBJ1-5 | -
TGTGCCACCGAAATGGGGGGCACAGATACGCAGTATTTT | CATEMGGTDTQYF | TRBV7-3 | - | TRBJ2-3 | few
TGTGCCATCAGTGAGTCGTCGACCCCTACCGGGGAGCTGTTTTTT | CAISESSTPTGELFF | TRBV10-3 | - | TRBJ2-2 | -
TGTGCCAGCAGCCCCCCCTCCGGGACAGTTATGAACACTGAAGCTTTCTTT | CASSPPSGTVMNTEAFF | TRBV7-9 | TRBD1 | TRBJ1-1 | -
TGCAGCGTCGGAGAGGGGTTGCCAAATCAGCCCCAGCATTTT | CSVGEGLPNQPQHF | TRBV29-1 | - | TRBJ1-5 | many
TGTGCCAGCAGTCCTCGGGGACAGCAGGATGAAAAACTGTTTTTT | CASSPRGQQDEKLFF | TRBV12-3/TRBV12-4 | TRBD1 | TRBJ1-4 | many
TGTGCCAGCAGCTCGTCATGGGGGGTTACTGAAGCTTTCTTT | CASSSSWGVTEAFF | TRBV4-2 | - | TRBJ1-1 | -
TGTGCCAGCAGTCGACTAGCGGGATCGGCAGATACGCAGTATTTT | CASSRLAGSADTQYF | TRBV7-9 | TRBD2 | TRBJ2-3 | -
TGTGCCAGCAGCCGAAGACAGGCCAATAATGAAAAACTGTTTTTT | CASSRRQANNEKLFF | TRBV16 | - | TRBJ1-4 | -
TGTGCCAGCAGCTTAGATTTCCCATATACCCCGAGCACAGATACGCAGTATTTT | CASSLDFPYTPSTDTQYF | TRBV11-2 | - | TRBJ2-3 | few
TGTGCCACCGGGGAGGGACTAGCGGGAGTAGGATACTACAATGAGCAGTTCTTC | CATGEGLAGVGYYNEQFF | TRBV24-1 | TRBD2 | TRBJ2-1 | once